These T cell receptor beta chains were read from a single sample in a study of OX40 agonist ivuxolimab in advanced cancers. Profiled with immunoSEQ multiplex PCR; TCRdb holds only in-frame clones, not every one. The table lists over 45,000 clones, roughly 80% of them singletons. This sample comprised CD4+ or CD8+ T cells sorted from blood, obtained in a trial of the OX40 agonist ivuxolimab. Receptors were obtained from an adult with an advanced solid tumor such as melanoma, head and neck, liver or kidney cancer. Each CDR3 is given with its conserved first and last residue. The D gene is left open where the match is weak. Not every row has a clone size; where given, it reads once, few, many or a size class.

d_call clone_size j_call v_call cdr3_aa cdr3_nt
NA few TRBJ1-5 TRBV19 CASSSGSDGQPQHF TGTGCCAGTAGTTCAGGGTCCGACGGGCAGCCCCAGCATTTT
NA once TRBJ1-6 TRBV7-2 CASAMGANSPLHF TGTGCCAGTGCGATGGGGGCTAATTCACCCCTCCACTTT
NA NA TRBJ2-4 TRBV6-1 CASSEVNIQYF TGTGCCAGCAGTGAAGTCAACATTCAGTACTTC
NA NA TRBJ1-3 TRBV7-6 CASSLAFSGNTIYF TGTGCCAGCAGCTTAGCATTCTCTGGAAACACCATATATTTT
NA NA TRBJ1-5 TRBV7-9 CASSPDGNQPQHF TGTGCCAGCAGCCCCGACGGCAATCAGCCCCAGCATTTT
TRBD1 NA TRBJ2-7 TRBV27 CASGDRGRTEQYF TGTGCCAGCGGGGACAGGGGGCGAACCGAGCAGTACTTC
TRBD1 NA TRBJ2-2 TRBV18 CASSPETGANTGELFF TGTGCCAGCTCACCCGAGACAGGGGCGAACACCGGGGAGCTGTTTTTT
NA NA TRBJ1-2 TRBV2 CASRVTGTAPYGYTF TGTGCCAGCAGGGTCACTGGGACCGCCCCCTATGGCTACACCTTC
TRBD1 once TRBJ2-7 TRBV5-6 CASSWTGPSYEQYF TGTGCCAGCAGCTGGACAGGGCCCTCCTACGAGCAGTACTTC
NA NA TRBJ1-2 TRBV7-2 CASRRQEAGLYGYTF TGTGCCAGCAGGCGCCAAGAGGCGGGACTTTATGGCTACACCTTC
NA once TRBJ1-1 TRBV6-5 CASSSPRGPGGSEAFF TGTGCCAGCAGTTCTCCTCGCGGGCCGGGTGGGTCTGAAGCTTTCTTT
NA NA TRBJ1-2 TRBV5-1 CASSLAPDRRYGYTF TGCGCCAGCAGCTTGGCCCCGGATAGACGCTATGGCTACACCTTC
NA NA TRBJ2-1 TRBV12-5 CASGLDQAYNEQFF TGTGCTAGTGGTTTGGACCAGGCCTACAATGAGCAGTTCTTC
NA NA TRBJ1-1 TRBV7-9 CASTWGPEAFF TGTGCCAGCACCTGGGGACCTGAAGCTTTCTTT
NA NA TRBJ1-1 TRBV6-4 CASSDSAGPGTEAFF TGTGCCAGCAGTGACTCCGCGGGCCCCGGCACTGAAGCTTTCTTT
NA NA TRBJ2-7 TRBV4-1 CASSQGYGTPYEQYF TGCGCCAGCAGCCAAGGGTACGGGACACCCTACGAGCAGTACTTC
TRBD1 NA TRBJ1-2 TRBV30 CAWRPKTGGLGGGYTF TGTGCCTGGAGACCCAAGACAGGGGGGTTAGGGGGTGGCTACACCTTC
NA NA TRBJ2-1 TRBV7-3 CASSPSLAQREQFF TGTGCCAGCAGTCCGAGTCTAGCGCAACGCGAGCAGTTCTTC
NA few TRBJ2-7 TRBV19 CASSIEVGGLYEQYF TGTGCCAGTAGTATAGAGGTCGGGGGCCTCTACGAGCAGTACTTC
TRBD1 NA TRBJ2-7 TRBV6-5 CATMPGQGASYEQYF TGTGCCACCATGCCGGGACAGGGGGCTTCCTACGAGCAGTACTTC
NA NA TRBJ2-3 TRBV5-3 CARSPAGADEGPDTQYF TGTGCCAGAAGCCCAGCCGGAGCGGATGAGGGTCCAGATACGCAGTATTTT
NA NA TRBJ1-6 TRBV4-3 CASSQPNSPLHF TGCGCCAGCAGCCAGCCGAATTCACCCCTCCACTTT
NA NA TRBJ1-5 TRBV2 CASNERMTTQPQHF TGTGCCAGCAATGAGAGGATGACAACTCAGCCCCAGCATTTT
NA NA TRBJ1-5 TRBV30 CAWSSSPAGQPQHF TGTGCCTGGAGCTCTTCGCCCGCGGGGCAGCCCCAGCATTTT
NA NA TRBJ2-3 TRBV18 CASSPFAYVTPPEDTQYF TGTGCCAGCTCACCATTCGCCTACGTTACCCCTCCGGAGGATACGCAGTATTTT
NA once TRBJ1-1 TRBV5-8 CASSFGDWDTEAFF TGTGCCAGCAGCTTTGGGGATTGGGACACTGAAGCTTTCTTT
TRBD1 NA TRBJ2-3 TRBV19 CASSKQGDPSTDTQYF TGTGCCAGTAGTAAACAGGGGGACCCTAGCACAGATACGCAGTATTTT
NA NA TRBJ2-2 TRBV18 CASSPTANTGELFF TGTGCCAGCTCACCCACAGCGAACACCGGGGAGCTGTTTTTT
TRBD1 NA TRBJ1-5 TRBV5-8 CASSPRDRGPWQPQHF TGTGCCAGCAGCCCCCGGGACAGGGGGCCTTGGCAGCCCCAGCATTTT
NA NA TRBJ2-1 TRBV18 CASSPRYTKSSYNEQFF TGTGCCAGCTCACCACGTTACACCAAGAGCTCCTACAATGAGCAGTTCTTC
TRBD1 NA TRBJ1-4 TRBV28 CASSQQGPSEKLFF TGTGCCAGCAGTCAACAGGGGCCGAGTGAAAAACTGTTTTTT
NA NA TRBJ1-5 TRBV10-2 CATRDGSNQPQHF TGCGCCACCAGGGACGGAAGCAATCAGCCCCAGCATTTT
NA NA TRBJ1-1 TRBV1 CTSSHLGGGANTEAFF TGCACCAGCAGCCACCTCGGCGGGGGGGCGAACACTGAAGCTTTCTTT
NA once TRBJ1-1 TRBV5-1 CASSLAGPNTEAFF TGCGCCAGCAGCTTGGCTGGGCCGAACACTGAAGCTTTCTTT
TRBD1 NA TRBJ1-5 TRBV6-5 CASSLTGRANQPQHF TGTGCCAGCAGCCTGACAGGGAGGGCTAATCAGCCCCAGCATTTT
NA few TRBJ1-1 TRBV6-5 CASTRGPNTEAFF TGTGCCAGCACGCGGGGTCCGAACACTGAAGCTTTCTTT
NA NA TRBJ2-5 TRBV9 CASSVLVGGETQYF TGTGCCAGCAGCGTCCTGGTGGGGGGAGAGACCCAGTACTTC
NA NA TRBJ1-6 TRBV5-1 CASTDRGGSPLHF TGCGCCAGCACGGACAGAGGAGGTTCACCCCTCCACTTT
NA NA TRBJ1-1 TRBV7-6 CASSLGGLGTEAFF TGTGCCAGCAGCTTAGGCGGTCTGGGCACTGAAGCTTTCTTT
TRBD1 NA TRBJ2-6 TRBV2 CASRIDRGWANVLTF TGTGCCAGCAGGATCGACAGGGGCTGGGCCAACGTCCTGACTTTC
TRBD1 NA TRBJ1-2 TRBV18 CASSQGQEGGYTF TGTGCCAGCTCACAGGGACAGGAGGGTGGCTACACCTTC
TRBD1 NA TRBJ1-2 TRBV2 CASSRQGAYGYTF TGTGCCAGCAGCCGACAGGGAGCCTATGGCTACACCTTC
NA NA TRBJ2-2 TRBV7-3 CASSLMGRQNTGELFF TGTGCCAGCAGCCTCATGGGGAGACAGAACACCGGGGAGCTGTTTTTT
NA NA TRBJ1-2 TRBV7-2 CASATGATFSNYGYTF TGTGCCAGCGCTACGGGAGCCACCTTCTCTAACTATGGCTACACCTTC
NA few TRBJ1-3 TRBV9 CASSVETGVRGNTIYF TGTGCCAGCAGCGTAGAGACCGGGGTCCGAGGAAACACCATATATTTT
TRBD1 NA TRBJ2-2 TRBV5-4 CASSQAGQGASGELFF TGTGCCAGCAGCCAAGCGGGACAGGGGGCCTCCGGGGAGCTGTTTTTT
NA NA TRBJ1-1 TRBV6-6 CASNERDYTEAFF TGTGCCAGCAATGAAAGGGATTACACTGAAGCTTTCTTT
TRBD2 few TRBJ2-5 TRBV7-2 CASSPRLADNQETQYF TGTGCCAGCAGCCCCCGACTAGCGGACAACCAAGAGACCCAGTACTTC
NA NA TRBJ2-7 TRBV29-1 CSVEEAASYEQYF TGCAGCGTTGAAGAGGCAGCCTCCTACGAGCAGTACTTC
NA NA TRBJ2-1 TRBV7-6 CASSLEGRGLGNEQFF TGTGCCAGCAGCTTAGAAGGTCGGGGGTTGGGAAATGAGCAGTTCTTC
NA NA TRBJ1-4 TRBV5-6 CASSLGSLRGGTNEKLFF TGTGCCAGCAGCTTGGGGTCCCTGAGGGGGGGAACTAATGAAAAACTGTTTTTT
NA NA TRBJ1-3 TRBV5-1 CASGEGYAGNTIYF TGCGCCAGCGGCGAAGGGTACGCTGGAAACACCATATATTTT
NA few TRBJ1-3 TRBV19 CASSGRTGFSGNTIYF TGTGCCAGTAGCGGACGTACAGGGTTCTCTGGAAACACCATATATTTT
TRBD1 NA TRBJ1-1 TRBV7-2 CASSLTRTGKNTEAFF TGTGCCAGCAGCTTAACCCGGACAGGAAAGAACACTGAAGCTTTCTTT
NA NA TRBJ1-4 TRBV5-4 CASSLTKGFGWSNEKLFF TGTGCCAGCAGCCTCACCAAGGGGTTTGGATGGAGTAATGAAAAACTGTTTTTT